Presented here are 18 T cell receptor beta chains from one specimen sequenced in a study of T-cell memory formation after mild COVID-19. TCRdb called the 5' RACE reads again in MiXCR, with one record for every CDR3 protein. The sample holds 430,000 or so distinct CDR3 sequences; nearly 25% are singletons and the top ten take around 13%. Sequencing was carried out using PBMCs or a T cell subset sorted from them (not recorded which). The receptor set was obtained from an adult woman who had mild COVID-19 (a few samples of this study predate the infection). Cell type and time point are not known.

On this clonotype: One end of the junction fails to match germline, which may point to a read error. The V and J genes are TRBV5-1 and TRBJ2-4, with no clear D. Germline loops: CDR1 SGHRS, CDR2 YFSETQ. The CDR3 covers 12 residues. The CDR3 DNA follows: TGCGCCAGCAGCTCGACCAAGAACATTCAGTACTTC. As protein: CASSSTKNIQYF.

The chain carries TRBV11-3 and TRBJ2-3; D gene uncertain. Germline lookup yields CDR1 SGHNT and CDR2 YENEEA. CDR3 length: 15 residues. The V end was cut by 4 bases, the J end by 2 bases, with 13 bases between. In nucleotides, the CDR3 is TGTGCCAGCAGCTCTCTCCGGACGACCACAGATACGCAGTATTTT. Protein product: CASSSLRTTTDTQYF.

This chain links TRBV6-5 with TRBJ2-1, with TRBD2 matching over 9 bases. CDR3 length equals 15 residues. J lost 6 bases, V lost 2 bases, and 5 bases had no gene match. Germline lookup yields CDR1 MNHEY and CDR2 SVGAGI. The CDR3 loop is CASSYRGRALNEQFF. The CDR3 bases are TGTGCCAGCAGTTACCGCGGGAGGGCCCTCAATGAGCAGTTCTTC.

This clonotype showed up just a few times. The chain carries TRBV4-2 and TRBJ2-3; TRBD2 aligns across 13 bases. The CDR3 spans 19 residues. V was clipped by 4 bases and J by 0 bases; unmatched bases: 10. Germline loops: CDR1 LGHNA, CDR2 YNFKEQ. This CDR3 is CASSRGLAGDPWSTDTQYF. The CDR3 DNA reads as TGTGCCAGCAGCCGAGGACTAGCGGGAGATCCGTGGAGCACAGATACGCAGTATTTT.

This chain links TRBV5-5 with TRBJ1-1; 10 bases fit TRBD1. V trimming: 5 bases; J trimming: 4 bases; junction bases outside the gene matches: 8. Germline V CDR1 and CDR2: SGHKS, YYEKEE (reference sequence). The CDR3 is 15 residues long. CDR3 residues: CASSWGQGRTTEAFF. CDR3 DNA sequence: TGTGCCAGCAGTTGGGGACAGGGGAGGACCACTGAAGCTTTCTTT.

This clonotype was detected only a few times. In nucleotides, the CDR3 is TGCAGTGCTAGATGGGGTCCTGGGGACATTCAGTACTTC. As protein: CSARWGPGDIQYF. V usage is TRBV20-1 and J usage is TRBJ2-4; no reliable D call. Deletions cut 2 bases from V and 8 bases from J, with 13 bases between. The germline V gene encodes CDR1 DFQATT and CDR2 SNEGSKA (reference sequence). The CDR3 covers 13 residues.

The J gene is TRBJ2-5, the V gene TRBV7-8; 16 positions agree with TRBD2. The CDR3 is made up of 19 amino acids. V was clipped by 5 bases and J by 5 bases; unmatched bases: 14. Germline V gene data show CDR1 as SGHVS and CDR2 as FQNEAQ. The CDR3 DNA follows: TGTGCCAGCAGCCAACAGTCACCGGGGGGACTAGCGGGAGGGGAGACCCAGTACTTC. Protein sequence: CASSQQSPGGLAGGETQYF.

The V call is TRBV7-2, the J call TRBJ1-5; D not resolved. Trimming pared 3 bases from V and 5 bases from J, leaving 14 bases between. This CDR3 spans 15 amino acids. The germline V gene encodes CDR1 SGHTA and CDR2 FQGNSA. CDR3 region: CASSFQMGGDQPQHF. CDR3 in DNA: TGTGCCAGCAGCTTCCAGATGGGCGGGGATCAGCCCCAGCATTTT.

This clonotype was seen a handful of times. The CDR3: CASSRTSGYSGANVLTF. The CDR3 DNA is TGTGCCAGCAGCCGGACTAGCGGGTACTCTGGGGCCAACGTCCTGACTTTC. V gene TRBV12-3 or TRBV12-4 combines with J gene TRBJ2-6, with 11 bases lining up with TRBD2. The CDR3 sequence is 17 residues long. V trimming: 6 bases; J trimming: 0 bases; junction bases outside the gene matches: 4.

The CDR3 region has the DNA TGTGCCAGCAGCTTACGAGGGCGAGGGACTGAAGCTTTCTTT. Translated: CASSLRGRGTEAFF. The chain uses TRBV13 and TRBJ1-1, with no clear D. Germline V lookup: CDR1 PRHDT, CDR2 FYEKMQ (reference sequence). This CDR3 spans 14 amino acids. V was trimmed by 2 bases and J by 5 bases, leaving 12 bases between them.

The chain recombines TRBV5-1 with TRBJ2-1; 9 bases fit TRBD2. CDR3 length: 16 amino acids. Germline lookup yields CDR1 SGHRS and CDR2 YFSETQ. V lost 1 base, J lost 10 bases, and 12 bases stayed unmatched. The CDR3 bases are TGCGCCAGCAGCTTGAGGCTAGCGGGAACCAATACAGAGCAGTTCTTC. Translating gives CASSLRLAGTNTEQFF.

The chain is built from TRBV24-1 and TRBJ1-2; unclear D gene. From germline, CDR1 is KGHDR and CDR2 SFDVKD. Trimming removed 4 bases from V and 4 bases from J, with 6 bases in between. CDR3 size: 12 residues. CDR3 region: CATSDPVYGYTF. The CDR3 DNA sequence: TGTGCCACCAGTGACCCGGTCTATGGCTACACCTTC.

This clonotype was counted only a few times. The chain recombines TRBV18 with TRBJ2-1; TRBD2 agrees at 7 bases. Losses at the gene ends were 4 bases for V and 8 bases for J; bases not matched to a gene: 11. The germline gives CDR1 KGHSH, CDR2 LQKENI. This CDR3 contains 15 residues. The CDR3 reads CASSLAGVVTDEQFF. In DNA, the CDR3 is TGTGCCAGCTCACTCGCGGGAGTGGTTACGGATGAGCAGTTCTTC.

Here the CDR3 DNA reads TGTGCCAGCAGCGGTCTTTCTGAGACCCAGTACTTC. The encoded protein is CASSGLSETQYF. The V call is TRBV9, the J call TRBJ2-5; D call uncertain. The CDR3 runs 12 residues. The V end was cut by 3 bases, the J end by 5 bases, with 8 bases between. Germline V gene lookup returns CDR1 SGDLS and CDR2 YYNGEE.

This clonotype was recorded many times. This chain uses TRBV5-1 with TRBJ2-3; 13 nucleotides match TRBD2. This CDR3 spans 17 amino acids. The germline gives CDR1 SGHRS, CDR2 YFSETQ. With V trimmed by 4 bases and J by 3 bases, 8 bases remained unmatched. Here the CDR3 DNA reads TGCGCCAGCAGCCCCCCACTAGCGGGGGGGACAACAGATACGCAGTATTTT. The encoded protein is CASSPPLAGGTTDTQYF.

This clonotype was seen more than once but under ten times. The rearrangement links TRBV9 to TRBJ2-2; possibly TRBD1 or TRBD2 for D (6 bases each). V dropped 4 bases and J dropped 6 bases, with 13 bases sitting between them. The CDR3 covers 14 residues. Germline V gene sequence: CDR1 SGDLS, CDR2 YYNGEE. CDR3: CASSLGGGAGELFF. The CDR3 bases are TGTGCCAGCAGCCTAGGGGGAGGAGCCGGGGAGCTGTTTTTT.

This clonotype was detected a few times. J is TRBJ2-3 and V is TRBV5-6; maybe TRBD2 (5 bases). Trimming removed 3 bases from V and 2 bases from J, with 16 bases in between. Germline CDR1 SGHDT, CDR2 YYEEEE. The length of the CDR3 is 16 residues. Written as DNA, the CDR3 is TGTGCCAGCAGCTCGGACCCCGGCGGACTCACAGATACGCAGTATTTT. Its protein product is CASSSDPGGLTDTQYF.

The gene calls are TRBV7-2 and TRBJ2-3; 8 nucleotides agree with TRBD2. CDR3 length: 16 residues. V shed 1 base, J shed 6 bases, and the junction held 9 bases outside the gene matches. Germline CDR1 and CDR2: SGHTA and FQGNSA. The CDR3 reads CASSLGSGGPRDTQYF. CDR3 nucleotide sequence: TGTGCCAGCAGCTTAGGGTCGGGAGGGCCACGGGATACGCAGTATTTT.